These 26 T cell receptor beta chains were all obtained from the same sample, sequenced in a study of tumor-infiltrating lymphocytes in primary liver carcinoma. Starting material of about 450 ng total RNA yielded TCR beta cDNA via a constant-region primer. Three nested multiplex PCR rounds, a slightly modified ARM-PCR, produced the libraries for TCR beta. The first two PCR rounds, roughly 10 cycles each, used TRBV1-TRBV30 forward primers and a C-beta reverse primer. TCRdb redid the calling of the multiplex PCR reads with MiXCR, one entry per CDR3 protein. The repertoire consists of almost 200,000 distinct CDR3 sequences, with around three fifths occurring once and the leading ten covering 6% to 8.5%. Unsorted whole blood served as the source of blood RNA, and germline DNA was extracted as well. Sequencing used peripheral blood. The receptors here all came from an older woman with primary liver carcinoma and hepatitis B virus infection.

Turning to this clonotype: The junction does not match germline at one end; this may be a read error. The chain is built from TRBV7-9 and TRBJ1-5; no reliable D call. CDR3 length: 15 amino acids. Germline CDR1 is SEHNR and CDR2 is FQNEAQ (reference sequence). The CDR3 sequence: CASSLGVGSNQPQRF. The CDR3, as DNA: TGTGCCAGCAGCTTAGGGGTCGGCAGCAATCAGCCCCAGCGTTTT.

The chain employs TRBV6-5 and TRBJ1-2, with D unclear. CDR3 length equals 15 residues. V lost 2 bases to trimming and J lost 8 bases, with 18 bases between them. CDR1 MNHEY and CDR2 SVGAGI come from the germline V gene. This CDR3 is CASSYQPEAKMGYTF. CDR3 nucleotides: TGTGCCAGCAGTTACCAACCAGAGGCGAAGATGGGCTACACCTTC.

J is TRBJ2-3 and V is TRBV5-6, with D possibly being TRBD1 (5 bases). There are 17 residues in the CDR3. From germline, CDR1 is SGHDT and CDR2 YYEEEE. Between the trimmed V and J ends, which lost 1 base and 0 bases, there was a span of 15 bases. CDR3 sequence (DNA): TGTGCCAGCAGCTTGTCGACAGCTTTTCTTAGCACAGATACGCAGTATTTT. Translating gives CASSLSTAFLSTDTQYF. Using reference TRBV5-6 and TRBJ2-3 for the parts outside the CDR3, the full variable domain is DAGVTQSPTHLIKTRGQQVTLRCSPKSGHDTVSWYQQALGQGPQFIFQYYEEEERQRGNFPDRFSGHQFPNYSSELNVNALLLGDSALYLCASSLSTAFLSTDTQYFGPGTRLTVL.

This clonotype was picked up many times. The chain carries TRBV12-3 or TRBV12-4 and TRBJ1-6; D perhaps matches TRBD1 (5 bases). Trimming left V 0 bases short and J 5 bases short, with 11 bases between. CDR3 length: 16 amino acids. In DNA form, the CDR3 reads TGTGCCAGCAGTTTAGCGCCTTTGACAGATAATTCACCCCTCCACTTT. Protein sequence: CASSLAPLTDNSPLHF.

On this clonotype: A read error may be the cause here, since a much bigger clone is one base away. This sequence joins TRBV12-3 or TRBV12-4 and TRBJ1-3, with a weak D call TRBD1 (6 bases). The CDR3 contains 16 residues. CDR3 nucleotide sequence: TGTGCCAGCAGCCCAACCCCGGGGGGCGGTGGAGACACCATATATTTT. Translating it yields CASSPTPGGGGDTIYF.

Concerning this clonotype: A much larger clone sits a single nucleotide away, making a read error possible. The chain recombines TRBV28 with TRBJ2-3, with 7 bases fitting TRBD1. This CDR3 spans 15 amino acids. CDR1 and CDR2 from the germline V gene are MDHEN and SYDVKM. The DNA for the CDR3 is TGTGCCAGCAGTCGGACAGGTGGGGCCACAGATATGCAGTATTTT. Protein: CASSRTGGATDMQYF.

This clonotype was observed a handful of times. A read error may explain this, as a much larger clone is one base away. Lacking the conserved final phenylalanine or tryptophan, this CDR3 likely reflects a read error. The chain recombines TRBV29-1 with TRBJ1-6, with a possible D match to TRBD1 (5 bases). Trimming left V 6 bases short and J 7 bases short, with 10 bases between. The CDR3 has 12 amino acids. Germline V CDR1 and CDR2: SQVTM, ANQGSEA. CDR3 sequence: CSVGTGNSPLHS. The CDR3 bases are TGCAGCGTGGGGACGGGAAATTCACCCCTCCACTCT.

A word on this clonotype: The conserved phenylalanine or tryptophan is not found at the CDR3 terminus, so this likely reflects a read error. No DNA is shown, since the ends of the CDR3 on it are uncertain; the CDR3 is the one TCRdb lists. This chain uses TRBV21-1 with TRBJ2-3; the tabulated D call, TRBD2, remains unverified against the DNA. TRBV21-1 is shown as a pseudogene. A total of 18 residues make up the CDR3, ends included. Here the CDR3 reads CASSTTSGDLHGTDTQYI.

This clonotype was seen only a few times. This chain joins TRBV7-9 and TRBJ2-1, with 13 nucleotides matching TRBD2. Germline V gene lookup returns CDR1 SEHNR and CDR2 FQNEAQ (reference sequence). V shed 5 bases and J 0 bases; nucleotides not matched to a gene: 10. This CDR3 is 19 amino acids long. In DNA form, the CDR3 reads TGTGCCAGCAGCCCCGGACTAGCGGGAGTCTTACTCTCCTACAATGAGCAGTTCTTC. The encoded protein is CASSPGLAGVLLSYNEQFF.

Concerning this clonotype: At one end, the junction sequence differs from germline, possibly due to a read error. The chain couples TRBV4-1 to TRBJ2-1; the match to TRBD1 covers 11 bases. Per germline, CDR1 MGHRA and CDR2 YSYEKL. CDR3 size: 19 residues. CDR3 residues: CASSQWSLSRTGGLIEQFF. CDR3 DNA: TGTGCCAGCAGCCAATGGAGCTTATCCAGGACAGGGGGCCTCATCGAGCAGTTCTTC.

This clonotype was seen more than once but under ten times. The junction does not match germline at one end; this may be a read error. The J gene is TRBJ1-2, the V gene TRBV4-1, with no clear D. The germline V gene has CDR1 MGHRA and CDR2 YSYEKL. The CDR3 runs 11 residues. CDR3 loop: CTSSQVNSPVF. In nucleotides, the CDR3 is TGCACCAGCAGCCAGGTCAACAGCCCAGTCTTC.

This clonotype occurred once. The junction departs from germline at one end; a sequencing error may be responsible. The V and J genes are TRBV2 and TRBJ1-3; D is unresolved. The germline V gene has CDR1 SNHLY and CDR2 FYNNEI. The CDR3 has 14 amino acids. The CDR3 region is CASSAGISGNTIYF. Written as DNA, the CDR3 is TGTGCCAGCAGCGCCGGGATCTCTGGAAATACCATATATTTT.

In this sample, this clonotype turned up many times. V gene TRBV10-3 combines with J gene TRBJ2-7; a weak D match, TRBD1 (6 bases). Trimming removed 4 bases at V and 6 bases at J, with 10 bases between. Looked up from germline, CDR1 is ENHRY and CDR2 is SYGVKD. The CDR3 extends over 12 amino acids. CDR3 loop: CAISVAGVEQYF. The CDR3 nucleotides are TGTGCCATCAGTGTGGCAGGGGTCGAGCAGTACTTC.

This clonotype came up once. Mismatch with germline at one junction end may stem from a read error. The chain has TRBV7-7 and TRBJ2-7, with TRBD2 matching 14 bases. There are 17 residues in the CDR3. Germline-derived CDR1 and CDR2 are SSHAT and FNYEAQ (reference sequence). The CDR3 is CASSPIGLAGGAGEQYF. The CDR3 coding sequence is TGTGCTAGCAGCCCGATTGGACTAGCGGGAGGAGCCGGCGAGCAGTACTTC.

The chain links TRBV4-2 to TRBJ1-1; no clear D. The germline V gene has CDR1 LGHNA and CDR2 YNFKEQ. This CDR3 comprises 14 residues. Trimming left V 2 bases short and J 4 bases short, with 11 bases between. The DNA of the CDR3 is TGTGCCAGCAGCCAACGGGAGAACGCCACTGAAGCTTTCTTT. This encodes CASSQRENATEAFF.

The count of this clonotype is one. A read error is possible here, since a much larger clone lies one base away. This chain connects TRBV4-1 to TRBJ1-1, with D perhaps TRBD1 (6 bases). Germline V gene data show CDR1 as MGHRA and CDR2 as YSYEKL. This CDR3 is built from 15 residues. CDR3 region: CASSQGGGPAWEAFF. The CDR3, as DNA: TGTGCCAGCAGCCAAGGGGGGGGCCCAGCATGGGAAGCTTTCTTT.

This clonotype has at least ten counts. The rearrangement links TRBV4-1 to TRBJ2-1; 7 bases align to TRBD2. CDR1 is MGHRA, CDR2 YSYEKL, per germline. The junction had 20 bases not matched to a gene; V was cut back by 0 bases and J by 3 bases. The CDR3 sequence is 21 residues long. The chain's CDR3 is CASSQDGFSRTSVFFYNEQFF. CDR3 nucleotides: TGCGCCAGCAGCCAAGATGGTTTTAGTCGTACTAGCGTTTTCTTCTACAATGAGCAGTTCTTC.

This clonotype was recorded once. The V call is TRBV11-2, the J call TRBJ2-7; 10 nucleotides align to TRBD2. V shed 0 bases, J shed 6 bases, and the junction held 8 bases outside the gene matches. Germline values: CDR1 SGHAT, CDR2 FQNNGV. The CDR3 is made up of 16 amino acids. In nucleotides, the CDR3 is TGTGCCAGCAGCTTAGATCCAGCGGGAGGGCCCATCGAGCAGTACTTC. Protein product: CASSLDPAGGPIEQYF.

As concerns this clonotype: One end of the junction does not line up with germline, which may come from a read error. This chain uses TRBV12-3 or TRBV12-4 with TRBJ2-3; D gene ambiguous. This CDR3 comprises 11 residues. CDR3 DNA sequence: TGTGCCAGCAGTTTTATAGATACGAAGTATTTC. Its protein is CASSFIDTKYF.

A word on this clonotype: Here the CDR3 omits its conserved ending phenylalanine or tryptophan, so a read error is the likely source. The chain has TRBV11-2 and TRBJ2-2; 8 bases agree with TRBD2. The CDR3 extends over 16 amino acids. Per the germline V gene, CDR1 is SGHAT and CDR2 is FQNNGV. The CDR3 nucleotides read TGTGCCGGCAGCCCGTGGACTAGCCGTGACACCGGGGAGCTGTTTTCT. It specifies CAGSPWTSRDTGELFS.

The genes are TRBV21-1 and TRBJ1-6. TRBV21-1 is a listed pseudogene. The CDR3 extends over 16 amino acids. This CDR3 is CASSFQDSYYNSPLHF. DNA of the CDR3: TGTGCCAGCAGCTTCCAGGACAGCTACTATAATTCACCCCTCCACTTT.

With respect to this clonotype: In this CDR3 the conserved last residue, phenylalanine or tryptophan, is missing, so a read error is likely. This sequence joins TRBV11-2 and TRBJ2-4; a weak D match, TRBD2 (5 bases). The CDR3 spans 17 residues. Germline V gene lookup returns CDR1 SGHAT and CDR2 FQNNGV. V lost 9 bases, J lost 2 bases, and 23 bases lay in between. The CDR3 protein is CARSQADPGIPKNIQYI. The CDR3 nucleotides are TGTGCCAGGAGCCAGGCCGACCCCGGGATTCCCAAAAACATTCAGTACATC.

This clonotype was recorded once. A read error may produce the germline difference seen at one junction end. The rearrangement uses TRBV11-2 and TRBJ2-2; TRBD2 matches 12 bases. Per the germline V gene, CDR1 is SGHAT and CDR2 is FQNNGV. CDR3 length equals 15 residues. The CDR3 nucleotides are TGTGCCATCAGCGCCCAGGGACTAGCGGGCGGGGGGCTGTTTTTT. It specifies CAISAQGLAGGGLFF.

CDR3 coding DNA: TGTGCCACCAGCAGAGGTTTGGGATTAGCGGGAGAGGGTGAGCAGTTCTTC. Its translation is CATSRGLGLAGEGEQFF. The chain couples TRBV15 to TRBJ2-1; TRBD2 aligns across 9 bases. Germline lookup yields CDR1 LNHNV and CDR2 YYDKDF (reference sequence). The V gene end was trimmed by 1 base and the J gene end by 9 bases; junction bases not matched to a gene: 13. The CDR3 consists of 17 residues.

Comments on this clonotype: It is likely a read error, because the conserved phenylalanine at the end of the CDR3 is missing. This chain links TRBV6-5 with TRBJ1-6; 7 bases fit TRBD1. Germline assignment: CDR1 MNHEY and CDR2 SVGAGI. There are 14 residues in the CDR3. The CDR3 here is CASSYLGTDSPLHL. In DNA, the CDR3 is TGTGCCAGTAGTTACTTGGGGACAGATTCACCCCTCCACCTT.

A word on this clonotype: Sequence at one end of the junction differs from germline and may be a read error. The rearrangement uses TRBV29-1 and TRBJ2-3; D possibly uses TRBD1 or TRBD2 (5 bases each). Germline CDR1 and CDR2: SQVTM and ANQGSEA. The CDR3 is 15 residues long. The CDR3 nucleotides are TGCAACGTTGAAGCTAGGGGCCGGGGTAAAGATACGCAGTATTTT. It codes for CNVEARGRGKDTQYF.